This T cell receptor (beta chain) came from a study of neurological immune-mediated disorders. This clonotype was seen at least ten times. Trimming left V 4 bases short and J 4 bases short, with 22 bases between. Germline CDR1 MNHEY, CDR2 SVGAGI. The CDR3 totals 17 residues. This sample's time point: longitudinal time-point 1 (baseline). The controls, all healthy individuals, were blood bank volunteers in Maryland, USA. A single run covered 15-18 subjects with over 200 million TCR-beta sequences. TCRdb redid the calling of the 5' RACE reads with MiXCR, one entry per CDR3 protein. The sample holds 47,000 or so distinct CDR3 sequences; 9% to 10% are singletons and the top ten take 1.5% to 2%.

Sequencing was done on a sample of PBMCs. V gene TRBV6-5 combines with J gene TRBJ1-2, with a tentative D call TRBD1 (6 bases). This TCR was sampled from a woman aged 40 to 49 in good health. The CDR3, as DNA: TGTGCCAGCAGTTTAGTTCCACCCAAGGGGGGCCTCTATGGCTACACCTTC. Protein sequence: CASSLVPPKGGLYGYTF.